A selection of T cell receptor beta chains follows, all from one sample in a study of tumor and adjacent non-tumor tissue in lung cancer. TCRdb independently ran MiXCR on the multiplex PCR reads; one entry per CDR3 protein. Among around 140,000 distinct CDR3 sequences listed, around two thirds were seen once. The sequenced material came from lung tumor tissue. The receptor source for this set is a man between 60 and 70 years old with small cell lung cancer. Each CDR3 is given without its conserved first and last residue. For some rows the clone size is stated as once, few or many, or as a class when expanded; others skip it.

ASGTPTVTSSTDTQY | few | 15 | TRBJ2-3 | TRBV12-5
ASGYSPSGRSEDTQY | . | 15 | TRBJ2-3 | TRBV6-2/TRBV6-3
ASSFREGQAF | . | 10 | TRBJ1-1 | TRBV5-6
SATPHGDIQY | many | 10 | TRBJ2-4 | TRBV20-1
AIGGPMGSFSHYGYA | . | 15 | TRBJ1-2 | TRBV10-3
ASSLALTGSDTQN | . | 13 | TRBJ2-3 | TRBV5-1
STRDQSRAF | . | 9 | TRBJ1-1 | TRBV20-1
SAPTQVSIAYT | . | 11 | TRBJ1-2 | TRBV20-1
SARVLLAGLYNEQF | many | 14 | TRBJ2-1 | TRBV20-1
SAYLRANNEQF | many | 11 | TRBJ2-1 | TRBV29-1
ASSLASASRGTGELF | . | 15 | TRBJ2-2 | TRBV12-3/TRBV12-4
AFGQGGEKLF | . | 10 | TRBJ1-4 | TRBV30
ASSSGDSYNDQF | . | 12 | TRBJ2-1 | TRBV6-5
ASSMGLAGGSTDMQY | few | 15 | TRBJ2-3 | TRBV5-1
SVSLGSRRETQY | once | 12 | TRBJ2-5 | TRBV20-1
ASSQHRDRVSTRTKSPLH | . | 18 | TRBJ1-6 | TRBV11-3
ASSQLAGGRNEQF | . | 13 | TRBJ2-1 | TRBV12-3/TRBV12-4
ASSPTLARKTDTQY | . | 14 | TRBJ2-3 | TRBV4-1
TSSLERSAGGRSPLH | . | 15 | TRBJ1-6 | TRBV11-2
ASSIPGWDSLSGNTIY | . | 16 | TRBJ1-3 | TRBV7-9
ASGSNYLSGANVLT | . | 14 | TRBJ2-6 | TRBV12-5
ASSHEVFGPQH | . | 11 | TRBJ1-5 | TRBV12-3/TRBV12-4